This T cell receptor (beta chain) derives from a study of Ad26.COV2.S vaccination and SARS-CoV-2 variants (dated by TCRdb to the early 2020s). Study-wide context: Vaccine-arm donors came from COV1001, a multicentre, randomized, double-blind, placebo-controlled phase I-IIa trial of Ad26.COV2.S in healthy adults. Ad26.COV2.S was administered intramuscularly at a dose of 5x10^10 or 1x10^11 viral particles, either as one shot or as two shots given 56 days apart. TCRbeta repertoire sequencing served as the tool for gauging how specific and how broad the SARS-CoV-2-reactive T cell receptors were following Ad26.COV2.S vaccination. The TCR-sequenced set comprised around 30 samples: roughly 19 Ad26.COV2.S vaccine recipients, 5 placebo recipients and 8 SARS-CoV-2 convalescent individuals. Trial participants were randomized into five groups of five, in which low-dose or high-dose Ad26.COV2.S was given once or twice, or placebo was given on both occasions. Investigators did not know the trial group allocation while performing experiments and assessing outcomes. The paper's findings and limits, for the study overall: Vaccine and placebo recipients had similar non-spike TCR breadth, a finding consistent with the vaccine containing only spike. After vaccination, spike-specific CD8+ and CD4+ T cell responses were reported to show substantial breadth. The study was not powered for comparison of responses between vaccine doses or regimens. According to the authors, total T cell responses may have been underestimated by the TCR breadth and depth analyses. Ad26.COV2.S recipients had higher spike-specific TCR breadth than placebo recipients (P = 0.0014).

Spanning cysteine to phenylalanine, the CDR3 consists of 15 amino acids. Only CDR3 DNA is held: 45 bases, read in frame from base 1. V lost 4 bases and J lost 2 bases, and the count of bases not matched to a germline gene is 8. Reading the germline V gene gives CDR1 SGHRS and CDR2 YFSETQ. The immunoSEQ Assay was the method used to sequence TCRbeta CDR3 regions. After extraction, genomic DNA underwent amplification by bias-controlled multiplex PCR, followed by high-throughput sequencing. As for the authors' bioinformatics: To quantify the absolute abundance of every unique TCRbeta CDR3 region, sequences were collapsed and filtered. Usable DNA was measured by amplifying reference genes present in all nucleated cells, and TCRbeta template counts were normalized to that usable DNA to estimate T cell fraction. Repertoire TCRs were annotated as SARS-CoV-2-specific by exact matching of V gene, CDR3 amino acid sequence and J gene to a known reactive TCR set. The reference SARS-CoV-2 TCR set was derived from MIRA and filtered for enrichment in COVID-19-positive ImmuneCODE repertoires, a step that removed public or cross-reactive TCRs. Drawing on the MIRA antigens, annotated TCRs were analysed further at the level of specific ORF or position within ORF. Depth was the summed frequency of annotated unique rearrangements, while breadth was defined as annotated unique rearrangements over total unique productive rearrangements. Two-sided Wilcoxon rank-sum tests were used to compare TCR breadth between groups. Not all clones reach the TCRdb copy of this immuneACCESS table, which keeps in-frame sequences only. Checked studies attribute under half of the gap to unresolved V genes and leave the rest unexplained. V and J calls and clone size are given by that table; D and trimming were obtained from the DNA. In all, the sample holds about 350,000 clones, and roughly 90% of those were seen once. The biggest ten clones account for about 5% of the sample.

Remarks on this clone: The target of this receptor is not known. No base qualities exist here, and no much larger clone lies one base off it.

The meaning of the sample's treatment or condition label: some 20 received Ad26.COV2.S at low or high dose, single or two shots; a few received placebo; per-sample allocation not given. Repertoires of vaccine and placebo recipients were sequenced from samples taken on day 63 after the first injection. In Cohort 1b, 25 to 30 adults aged 18-55 years were enrolled at a single site in Boston, USA, between 29 July and 7 August 2020. Ad26.COV2.S was a replication-incompetent adenovirus type 26 vector expressing a prefusion-stabilized SARS-CoV-2 spike protein from the original Wuhan strain. Specimen: peripheral blood, collected in a trial of Ad26.COV2.S vaccine versus placebo. Recombination connected TRBV5-1 to TRBJ2-5; TRBD1 matches 7 bases in the middle. This sequence originates from a person aged 18-65 years who received the Ad26.COV2.S COVID-19 vaccine or a placebo. The CDR3 region: CASSLLKTGQETQYF. The nucleotide sequence is TGCGCCAGCAGCCTTCTCAAGACAGGGCAAGAGACCCAGTACTTC.